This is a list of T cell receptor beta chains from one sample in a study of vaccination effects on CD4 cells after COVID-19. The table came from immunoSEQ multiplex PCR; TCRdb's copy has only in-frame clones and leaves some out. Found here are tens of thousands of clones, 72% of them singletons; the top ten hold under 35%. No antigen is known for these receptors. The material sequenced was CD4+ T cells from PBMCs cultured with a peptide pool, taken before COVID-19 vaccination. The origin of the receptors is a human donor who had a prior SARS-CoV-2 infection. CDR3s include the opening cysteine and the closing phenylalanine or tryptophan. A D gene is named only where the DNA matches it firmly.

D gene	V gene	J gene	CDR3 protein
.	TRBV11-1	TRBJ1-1	CASSRGMNTEAFF
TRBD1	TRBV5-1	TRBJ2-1	CASSAGTAYNEQFF
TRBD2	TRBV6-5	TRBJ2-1	CASSYSLAGGNNEQFF
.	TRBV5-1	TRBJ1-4	CASRLLAASEKLFF
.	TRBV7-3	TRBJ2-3	CASSLDSHTDTQYF
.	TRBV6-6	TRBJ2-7	CASRSQGDEQYF
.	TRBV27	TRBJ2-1	CASSFGVFNEQFF
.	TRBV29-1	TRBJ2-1	CSVHGWRYNEQFF
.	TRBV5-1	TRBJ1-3	CASSLAQGSGNTIYF
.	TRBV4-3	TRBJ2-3	CASSQDTNTDTQYF
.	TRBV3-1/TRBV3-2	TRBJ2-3	CASSQVTDTQYF
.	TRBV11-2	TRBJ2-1	CASSFLTRQLSGGEQFF
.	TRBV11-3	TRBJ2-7	CASSLGQGMLEQYF
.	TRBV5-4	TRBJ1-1	CASIWNTEAFF
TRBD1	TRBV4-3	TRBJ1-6	CASSQTAGQFNSPLHF
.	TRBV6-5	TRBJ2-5	CASSPVPGTQETQYF
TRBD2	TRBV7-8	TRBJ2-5	CASSASGRRVETQYF
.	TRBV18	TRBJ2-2	CASSPPTNTGELFF
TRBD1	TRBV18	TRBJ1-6	CASSPGTGSYNSPLHF
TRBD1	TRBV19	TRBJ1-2	CASRQHGQGRSGGYTF